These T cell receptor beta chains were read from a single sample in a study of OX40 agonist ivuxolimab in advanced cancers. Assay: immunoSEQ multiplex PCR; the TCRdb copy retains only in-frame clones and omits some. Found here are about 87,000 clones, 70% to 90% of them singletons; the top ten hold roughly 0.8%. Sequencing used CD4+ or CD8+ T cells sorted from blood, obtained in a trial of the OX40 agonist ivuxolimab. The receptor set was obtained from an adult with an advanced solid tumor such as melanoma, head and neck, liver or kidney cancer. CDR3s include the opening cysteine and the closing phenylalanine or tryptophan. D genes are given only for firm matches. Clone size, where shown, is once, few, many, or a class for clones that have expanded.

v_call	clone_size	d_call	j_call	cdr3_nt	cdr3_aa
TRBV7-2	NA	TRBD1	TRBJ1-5	TGTGCCAGCAGCTTAATTGGACAGGGAGGACAGCCCCAGCATTTT	CASSLIGQGGQPQHF
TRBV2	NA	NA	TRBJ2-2	TGTGCCAGCAGTGGAAGTGGGGAGCTGTTTTTT	CASSGSGELFF
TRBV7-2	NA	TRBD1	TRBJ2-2	TGTGCCAGCAGCCCACAGGGGATAAACACCGGGGAGCTGTTTTTT	CASSPQGINTGELFF
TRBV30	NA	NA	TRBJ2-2	TGTGCCTGGAGTGCACAGGGCACCGGGGAGCTGTTTTTT	CAWSAQGTGELFF
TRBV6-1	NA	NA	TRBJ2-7	TGTGCCAGCAGTCCCGGACCGGACTTAGAGCAGTACTTC	CASSPGPDLEQYF
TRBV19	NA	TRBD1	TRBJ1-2	TGTGCCAGTAGCCCGGGACAGGGGTATGGCTACACCTTC	CASSPGQGYGYTF
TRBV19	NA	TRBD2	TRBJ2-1	TGTGCCAGTAGTACGGGACTAGCGGGGGTGAAGTTCTTC	CASSTGLAGVKFF
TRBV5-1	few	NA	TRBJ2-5	TGCGCCAGCAGCTCCTATACAGGGCCCCAAGAGACCCAGTACTTC	CASSSYTGPQETQYF
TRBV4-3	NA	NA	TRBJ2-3	TGCGCCAGCAGCCAAGAAGTCAGGGTAGTGGGCACAGATACGCAGTATTTT	CASSQEVRVVGTDTQYF
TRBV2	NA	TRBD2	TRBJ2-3	TGTGCCAGCAGTGATCTAGCGGGGACAGATACGCAGTATTTT	CASSDLAGTDTQYF
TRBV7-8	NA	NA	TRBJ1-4	TGTGCCAGCAGCTTAATGCCGTCCCAGAGTGAAAAACTGTTTTTT	CASSLMPSQSEKLFF
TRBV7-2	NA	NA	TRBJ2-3	TGTGCCAGCAGCTTAGGTGACCATGGCACAGATACGCAGTATTTT	CASSLGDHGTDTQYF
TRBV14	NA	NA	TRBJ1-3	TGTGCCAGCAGCCAAGTGAGGGGAGCGCACGGAAACACCATATATTTT	CASSQVRGAHGNTIYF
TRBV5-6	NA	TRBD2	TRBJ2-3	TGTGCCAGCAGCTTTAGCGGGGGATCAGATACGCAGTATTTT	CASSFSGGSDTQYF
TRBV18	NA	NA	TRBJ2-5	TGTGCCAGCTCACCGGGGACTGGGGGCGAAGAGACCCAGTACTTC	CASSPGTGGEETQYF
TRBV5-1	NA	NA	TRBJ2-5	TGCGCCAGCAGCTTATCAATAGGCACCGGGGGAGAGACCCAGTACTTC	CASSLSIGTGGETQYF
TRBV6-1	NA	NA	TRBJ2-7	TGTGCCAGCAGACCCGGACAAGGCTACGAGCAGTACTTC	CASRPGQGYEQYF
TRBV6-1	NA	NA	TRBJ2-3	TGTGCCAGCAGCCCTACTCGCGGAGATACGCAGTATTTT	CASSPTRGDTQYF
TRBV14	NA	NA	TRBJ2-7	TGTGCCAGCAGCCAAGGCGGCTACGAGCAGTACTTC	CASSQGGYEQYF
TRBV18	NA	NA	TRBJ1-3	TGTGCCAGCTCACTGCCCTCCTCTGGAAACACCATATATTTT	CASSLPSSGNTIYF
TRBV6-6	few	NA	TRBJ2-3	TGTGCCAGCAGTGCAACATCAGGGGATACGCAGTATTTT	CASSATSGDTQYF
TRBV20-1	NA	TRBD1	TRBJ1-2	TGCAGTGCTAGAGACGGACAGGGTGACACCTTC	CSARDGQGDTF
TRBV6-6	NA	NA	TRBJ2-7	TGTGCCAGCAGTCCGGGTGACTACGAGCAGTACTTC	CASSPGDYEQYF
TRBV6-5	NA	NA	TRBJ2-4	TGTGCCAGCAGTTATCAAAACATTCAGTACTTC	CASSYQNIQYF
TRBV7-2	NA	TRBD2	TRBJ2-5	TGTGCCAGCAGCCGTTCCGGAGGTCTAGCGGTTCAAGAGACCCAGTACTTC	CASSRSGGLAVQETQYF
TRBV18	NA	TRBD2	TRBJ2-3	TGTGCCAGCTCATGGTCATCCCTCGCGGGGGGCCAGGGAGATACGCAGTATTTT	CASSWSSLAGGQGDTQYF
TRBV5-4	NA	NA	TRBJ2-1	TGTGCCAGCAGCCCAAAGGGGGGCCGAATCTCCTACAATGAGCAGTTCTTC	CASSPKGGRISYNEQFF
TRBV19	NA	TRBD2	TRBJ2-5	TGTGCCAGTAGTATAGGTTCCAGCGGGGGCGAGACCCAGTACTTC	CASSIGSSGGETQYF
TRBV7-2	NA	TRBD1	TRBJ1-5	TGTGCCAGCAGCATAAGTCAGGGGGGACAGCCCCAGCATTTT	CASSISQGGQPQHF
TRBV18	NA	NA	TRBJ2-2	TGTGCCAGCTCACCACCACAAGGGGTGACCGGGGAGCTGTTTTTT	CASSPPQGVTGELFF
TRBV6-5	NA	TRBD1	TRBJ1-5	TGTGCCAGCAGTCCGGACAGGGGGAGGGGTCAGCCCCAGCATTTT	CASSPDRGRGQPQHF
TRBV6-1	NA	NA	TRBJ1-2	TGTGCCAGCAGTGAAGCTCGACAGGCGTATGGCTACACCTTC	CASSEARQAYGYTF
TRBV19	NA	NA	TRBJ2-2	TGTGCCAGTAGTTTTGGAACGGCGAACACCGGGGAGCTGTTTTTT	CASSFGTANTGELFF
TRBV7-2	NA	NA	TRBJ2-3	TGTGCCAGCAGCTCATATCGGGGCAGAGGAGATACGCAGTATTTT	CASSSYRGRGDTQYF
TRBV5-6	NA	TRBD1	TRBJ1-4	TGTGCCAGCAGCTGGACAGGGGACGCAACTAATGAAAAACTGTTTTTT	CASSWTGDATNEKLFF
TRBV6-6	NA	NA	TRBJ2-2	TGTGCCAGCAGCCAGAGATCGAACACCGGGGAGCTGTTTTTT	CASSQRSNTGELFF
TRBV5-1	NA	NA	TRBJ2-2	TGCGCCAGCAGCTTTCAGGGTGGCACCGGGGAGCTGTTTTTT	CASSFQGGTGELFF
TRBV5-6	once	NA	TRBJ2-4	TGTGCCAGCAGCTTGTTAGGAGAGCTAGCCAAAAACATTCAGTACTTC	CASSLLGELAKNIQYF
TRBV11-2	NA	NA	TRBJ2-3	TGTGCCAGCATCCTGACAGAGCCAGATACGCAGTATTTT	CASILTEPDTQYF
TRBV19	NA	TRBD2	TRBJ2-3	TGTGCCAGTAGTATTAAGGGGCTAGCGGCAGATACGCAGTATTTT	CASSIKGLAADTQYF
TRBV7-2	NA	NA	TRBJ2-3	TGTGCCAGCAGCTATCGGTGGGGGCGCACAGATACGCAGTATTTT	CASSYRWGRTDTQYF
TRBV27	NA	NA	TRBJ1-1	TGTGCCAGCTGGCTCTCAGGGGCGAACACTGAAGCTTTCTTT	CASWLSGANTEAFF
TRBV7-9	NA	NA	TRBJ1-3	TGTGCCAGTGGGGGCTCTGGAAACACCATATATTTT	CASGGSGNTIYF
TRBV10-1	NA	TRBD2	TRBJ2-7	TGCGCCAGCAGTGACTCTACTAGCGGGGAATCCTACGAGCAGTACTTC	CASSDSTSGESYEQYF
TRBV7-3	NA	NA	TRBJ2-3	TGTGCCAGCAGCTTAAGTCGGGCCGGGACAGATACGCAGTATTTT	CASSLSRAGTDTQYF
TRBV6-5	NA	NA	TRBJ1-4	TGTGCCAGCAGACCCCTTATTACAACTAATGAAAAACTGTTTTTT	CASRPLITTNEKLFF